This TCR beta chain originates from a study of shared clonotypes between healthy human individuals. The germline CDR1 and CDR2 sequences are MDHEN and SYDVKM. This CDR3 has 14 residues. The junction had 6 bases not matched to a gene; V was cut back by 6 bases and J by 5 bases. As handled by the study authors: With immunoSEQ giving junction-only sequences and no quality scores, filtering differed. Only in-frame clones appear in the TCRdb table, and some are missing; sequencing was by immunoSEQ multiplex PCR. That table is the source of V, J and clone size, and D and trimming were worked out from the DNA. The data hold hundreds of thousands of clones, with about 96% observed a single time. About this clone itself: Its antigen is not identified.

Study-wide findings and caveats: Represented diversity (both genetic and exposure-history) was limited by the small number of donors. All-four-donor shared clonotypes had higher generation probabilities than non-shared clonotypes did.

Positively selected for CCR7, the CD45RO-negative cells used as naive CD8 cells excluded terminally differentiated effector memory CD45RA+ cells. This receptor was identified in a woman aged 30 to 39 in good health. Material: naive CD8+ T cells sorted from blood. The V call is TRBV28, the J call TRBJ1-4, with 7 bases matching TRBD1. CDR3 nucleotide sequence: TGTGCCAGCAGCGACCGGGACAGAAATGAAAAACTGTTTTTT. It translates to CASSDRDRNEKLFF.